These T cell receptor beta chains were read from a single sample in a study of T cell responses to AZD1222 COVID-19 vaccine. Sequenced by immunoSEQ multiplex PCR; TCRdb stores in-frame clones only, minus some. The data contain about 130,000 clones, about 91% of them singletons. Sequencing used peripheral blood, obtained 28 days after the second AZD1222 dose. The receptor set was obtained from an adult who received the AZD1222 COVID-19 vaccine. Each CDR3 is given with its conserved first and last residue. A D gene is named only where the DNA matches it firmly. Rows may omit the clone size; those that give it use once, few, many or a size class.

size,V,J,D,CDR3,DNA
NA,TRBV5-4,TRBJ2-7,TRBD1,CASSLSRTGGYSEQYF,TGTGCCAGCAGCTTGAGCCGGACAGGGGGTTATTCGGAGCAGTACTTC
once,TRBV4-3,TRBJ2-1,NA,CASSLSAEGYNEQFF,TGCGCCAGCAGCCTTTCCGCCGAGGGATACAATGAGCAGTTCTTC
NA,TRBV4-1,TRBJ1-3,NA,CASSQDTGQGNTIYF,TGCGCCAGCAGCCAAGACACAGGACAGGGAAACACCATATATTTT
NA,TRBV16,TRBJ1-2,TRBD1,CASSTRQGNYGYTF,TGTGCCAGCAGCACCCGACAGGGAAACTATGGCTACACCTTC
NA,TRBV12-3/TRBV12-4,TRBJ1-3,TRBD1,CASSVGQAIYF,TGTGCCAGCAGCGTCGGACAGGCCATATATTTT
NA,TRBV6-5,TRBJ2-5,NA,CASRNALTGQETQYF,TGTGCCAGCAGGAATGCCTTAACAGGTCAAGAGACCCAGTACTTC
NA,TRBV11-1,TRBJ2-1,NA,CASSLGTYNEQFF,TGTGCCAGCAGCCTTGGGACCTACAATGAGCAGTTCTTC
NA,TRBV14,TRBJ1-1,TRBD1,CASSRRTGVLMNTEAFF,TGTGCCAGCAGCCGCCGGACAGGGGTACTCATGAACACTGAAGCTTTCTTT
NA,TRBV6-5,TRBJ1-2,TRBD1,CASSSYRGWGGYTF,TGTGCCAGCAGCTCCTACAGGGGTTGGGGTGGCTACACCTTC
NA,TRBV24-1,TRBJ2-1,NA,CATSAPPRDNEQFF,TGTGCCACCAGTGCCCCCCCGCGCGACAATGAGCAGTTCTTC
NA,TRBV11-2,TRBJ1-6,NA,CASSPPGTVLLHF,TGTGCCAGCAGCCCCCCCGGGACGGTCCTCCTCCACTTT
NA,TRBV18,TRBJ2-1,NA,CASSPFANNEQFF,TGTGCCAGCTCACCATTCGCTAACAATGAGCAGTTCTTC
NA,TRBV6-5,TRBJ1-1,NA,CASSGGQNTEAFF,TGTGCCAGCAGCGGCGGTCAGAACACTGAAGCTTTCTTT
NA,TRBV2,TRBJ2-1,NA,CASISPLRRNEQFF,TGTGCCAGTATCTCCCCACTACGGCGGAATGAGCAGTTCTTC
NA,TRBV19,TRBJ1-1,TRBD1,CASSKDRVVAFF,TGTGCCAGTAGTAAAGACAGGGTCGTAGCTTTCTTT
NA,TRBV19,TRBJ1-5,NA,CASSMSGVGQPQHF,TGTGCCAGTAGTATGTCGGGGGTCGGTCAGCCCCAGCATTTT
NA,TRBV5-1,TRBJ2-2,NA,CASSPAGGLNTGELFF,TGCGCCAGCAGCCCCGCCGGGGGATTGAACACCGGGGAGCTGTTTTTT
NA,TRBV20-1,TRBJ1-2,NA,CSASDLNYGYTF,TGCAGTGCTAGTGACCTTAACTATGGCTACACCTTC
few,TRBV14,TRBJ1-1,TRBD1,CASSQSGTGGPMNTEAFF,TGTGCCAGCAGCCAATCCGGGACAGGGGGCCCAATGAACACTGAAGCTTTCTTT